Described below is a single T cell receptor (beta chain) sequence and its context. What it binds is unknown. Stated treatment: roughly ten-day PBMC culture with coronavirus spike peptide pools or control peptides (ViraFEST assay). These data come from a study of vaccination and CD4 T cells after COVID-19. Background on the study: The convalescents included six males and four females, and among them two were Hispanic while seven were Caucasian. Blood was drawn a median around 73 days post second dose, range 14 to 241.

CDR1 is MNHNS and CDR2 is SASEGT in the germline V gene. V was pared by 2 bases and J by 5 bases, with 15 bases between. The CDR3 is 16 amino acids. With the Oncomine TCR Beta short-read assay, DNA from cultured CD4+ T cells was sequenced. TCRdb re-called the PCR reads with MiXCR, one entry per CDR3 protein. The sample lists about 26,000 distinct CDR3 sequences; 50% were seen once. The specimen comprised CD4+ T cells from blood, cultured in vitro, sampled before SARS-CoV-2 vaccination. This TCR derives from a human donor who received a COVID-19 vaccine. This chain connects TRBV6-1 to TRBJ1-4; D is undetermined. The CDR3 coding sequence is TGTGCCAGCAGTGAACGGAGATCTCAGGAAAATGAAAAACTGTTTTTT. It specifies CASSERRSQENEKLFF.